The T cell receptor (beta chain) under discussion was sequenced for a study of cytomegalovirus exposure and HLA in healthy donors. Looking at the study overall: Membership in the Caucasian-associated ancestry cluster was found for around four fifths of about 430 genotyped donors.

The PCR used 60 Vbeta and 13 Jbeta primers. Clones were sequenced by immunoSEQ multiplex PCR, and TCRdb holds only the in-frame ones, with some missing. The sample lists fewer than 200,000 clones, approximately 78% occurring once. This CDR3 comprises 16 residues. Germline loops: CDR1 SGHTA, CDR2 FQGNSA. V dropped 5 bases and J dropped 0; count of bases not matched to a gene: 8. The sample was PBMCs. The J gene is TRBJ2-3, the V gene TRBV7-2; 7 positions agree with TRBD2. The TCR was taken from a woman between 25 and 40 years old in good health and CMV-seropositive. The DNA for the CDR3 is TGTGCCAGCAGCCTTGGACTAGACGAAAGCACAGATACGCAGTATTTT. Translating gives CASSLGLDESTDTQYF.